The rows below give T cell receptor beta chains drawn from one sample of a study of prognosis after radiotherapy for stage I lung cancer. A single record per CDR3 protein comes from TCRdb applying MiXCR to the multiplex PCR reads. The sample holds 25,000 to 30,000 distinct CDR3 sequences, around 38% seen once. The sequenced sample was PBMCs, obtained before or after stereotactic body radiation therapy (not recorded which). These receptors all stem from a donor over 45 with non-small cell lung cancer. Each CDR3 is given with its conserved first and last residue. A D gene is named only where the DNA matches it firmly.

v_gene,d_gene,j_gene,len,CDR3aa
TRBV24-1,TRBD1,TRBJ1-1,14,CATRSGGANTEAFF
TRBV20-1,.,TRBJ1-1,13,CSADNSAPTEAFF
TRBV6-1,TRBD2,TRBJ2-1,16,CASRRTSGDIYNEQFF
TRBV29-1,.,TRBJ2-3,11,CSVERADTQYF
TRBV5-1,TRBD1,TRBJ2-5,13,CASSRTQGETQYF
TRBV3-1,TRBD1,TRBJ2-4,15,CASSPTGTGMFIQYF
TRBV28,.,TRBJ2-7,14,CASSFARGVYEQYF
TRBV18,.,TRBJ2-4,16,CASSPPGTVAKNIQYF
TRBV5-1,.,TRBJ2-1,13,CASSLGGPNEQFF
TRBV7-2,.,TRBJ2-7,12,CASSLVGSGVFF
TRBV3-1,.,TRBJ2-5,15,CASSQDKDYTETQYF
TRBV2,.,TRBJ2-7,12,CASSAGGYEQYF
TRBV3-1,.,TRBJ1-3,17,CASSQHMGGASGNTIYF
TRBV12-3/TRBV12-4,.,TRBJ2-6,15,CASSDWGSGANVLTF
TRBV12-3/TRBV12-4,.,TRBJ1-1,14,CASTSPLGNTEAFF
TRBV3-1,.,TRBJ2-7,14,CASSQEFTPYEQYF
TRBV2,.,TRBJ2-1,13,CASSEDLADEQFF
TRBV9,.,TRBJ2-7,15,CASSNSPHQASEQYF
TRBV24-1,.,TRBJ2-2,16,CATSYHRTKSTGELFF
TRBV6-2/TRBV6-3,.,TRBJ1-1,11,CASSYPAEAFF
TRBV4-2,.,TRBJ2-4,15,CASSQEAFSKNIQYF
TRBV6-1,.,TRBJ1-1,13,CASSTSRNTEAFF
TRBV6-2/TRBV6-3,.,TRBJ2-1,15,CASRILGVGVDEQSF
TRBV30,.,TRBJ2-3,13,CAWSGGAADTQYF
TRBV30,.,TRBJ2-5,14,CAWSVMGVGETQYF
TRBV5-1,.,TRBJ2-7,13,CASSFRDSYEQYF
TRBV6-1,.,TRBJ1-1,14,CASTKDSMNTEAFF
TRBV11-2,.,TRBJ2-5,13,CASSLVRQETQYF
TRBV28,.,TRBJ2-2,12,CASGLFTGELFF
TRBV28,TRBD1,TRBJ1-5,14,CASRRTGGKHPQHF
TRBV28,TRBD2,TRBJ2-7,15,CASSTAGAQSYEQYF
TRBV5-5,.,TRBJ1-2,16,CASALSGVGGYYGYTF
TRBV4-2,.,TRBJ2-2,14,CASSQGWESGELFF
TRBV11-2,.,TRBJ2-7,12,CASRQTTYEQYF
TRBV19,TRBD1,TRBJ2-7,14,CASREQGSSYEQYF
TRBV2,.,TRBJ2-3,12,CASTILGYTQYF
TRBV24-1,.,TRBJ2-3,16,CATSDLGGSSTDTQYF
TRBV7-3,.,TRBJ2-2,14,CASSLLEGTGELFF
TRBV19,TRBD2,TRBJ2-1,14,CASSISGTSGTSFF
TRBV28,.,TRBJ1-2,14,CASSLGSRVYGYTF
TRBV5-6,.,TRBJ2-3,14,CASSLRDLSDTQYF
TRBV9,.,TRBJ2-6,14,CASSVLSGANVLTF
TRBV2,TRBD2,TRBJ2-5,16,CASSLGSGRAGETQYF
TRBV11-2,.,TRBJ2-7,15,CASSPPEAGLYEQYF
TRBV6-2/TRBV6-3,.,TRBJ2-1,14,CASSPGTGYNEQFF
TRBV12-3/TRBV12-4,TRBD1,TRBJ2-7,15,CASSLAGTGLYEQYF
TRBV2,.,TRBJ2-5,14,CASIMQLGTETQYF
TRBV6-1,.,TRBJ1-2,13,CASNLRQSVGYTF
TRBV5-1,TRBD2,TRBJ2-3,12,CASGEGRDTQYF
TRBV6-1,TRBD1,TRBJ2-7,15,CASKNSGQVTYEQYF
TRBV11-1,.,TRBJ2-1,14,CASSLNPGRNEQFF
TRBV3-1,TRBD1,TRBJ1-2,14,CASSLLGQNYGYTF
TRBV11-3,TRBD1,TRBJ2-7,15,CASSFQDRGSYEQYF
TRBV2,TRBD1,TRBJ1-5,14,CASSEGQGDQPQHF
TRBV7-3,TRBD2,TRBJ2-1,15,CASSPGLAGLNEQFF